This T cell receptor beta chain was documented in a study of response to subunit inactivated influenza vaccine. In the case of this clonotype: What it binds is unknown.

Using its own MiXCR run on the RT-PCR reads, TCRdb lists one record per CDR3 protein. The sample has roughly 160,000 distinct CDR3 sequences, about a tenth seen once; the top ten hold roughly 12%. This CDR3 contains 17 residues. CDR1 and CDR2 from the germline V gene are MNHEY and SVGEGT. With V trimmed by 2 bases and J by 7 bases, 11 bases remained unmatched. Study-wide results and limits: After each seasonal influenza vaccination, few new T cells are recruited, the authors suggested.

The sequence derives from a man aged 45-65 years who received an inactivated influenza vaccine. The chain joins TRBV6-2 or TRBV6-3 to TRBJ1-5; 10 nucleotides align to TRBD1. Material: non-naive T cells sorted from PBMCs, obtained 40 to 50 days after vaccination. The DNA of the CDR3 is TGTGCCAGCAGTTACCCAAGGACAGGGGGGAGAGGGCAGCCCCAGCATTTT. It encodes CASSYPRTGGRGQPQHF.